Sequencing of this T cell receptor (beta chain) was carried out in a study of control samples from healthy donors and cancer patients. Using immunoSEQ multiplex PCR, the repertoire was profiled, and TCRdb retains in-frame clones only, with some absent. Of around 170,000 clones listed, roughly nine tenths were seen once; the top ten hold 1.3% to 1.5%. Germline CDR1 MNHEY, CDR2 SVGAGI. The V gene lost 6 bases and the J gene lost 1 base, with 9 bases spanning the gap. CDR3 length equals 13 residues. This chain joins TRBV6-5 and TRBJ1-1; D call uncertain. The sequence came from a man under 40 in good health. Material: blood. CDR3 residues: CASRPSGNTEAFF. In DNA form, the CDR3 reads TGTGCCAGCAGACCGAGCGGGAACACTGAAGCTTTCTTT.